This TCR beta chain was identified during a study of Graves' ophthalmopathy and Graves' hyperthyroidism. Turning to this clonotype: An end of the junction differs from the germline gene, which may be a read error.

Amplified TCR beta CDR3 regions were obtained using RNA transcripts as template. Second-round multiplex PCR came after a first-round RT-PCR that employed HTBI primers. TCRdb re-analysed the multiplex PCR reads in MiXCR, keeping a single row per CDR3 protein. The sample has about 400,000 distinct CDR3 sequences, 15% seen once; the top ten hold around 7%. This clonotype was obtained from a woman aged 18-29 years with stable Graves' hyperthyroidism. Source material: peripheral blood.

CDR3 sequence (DNA): TGCGCCAGCATCTTGGGGGACAACCCCTCTGGAAACACCATATATTTT. It specifies CASILGDNPSGNTIYF. The V call is TRBV5-1, the J call TRBJ1-3; tentative D call: TRBD1 (6 bases). From germline, CDR1 is SGHRS and CDR2 YFSETQ. The CDR3 has 16 residues.